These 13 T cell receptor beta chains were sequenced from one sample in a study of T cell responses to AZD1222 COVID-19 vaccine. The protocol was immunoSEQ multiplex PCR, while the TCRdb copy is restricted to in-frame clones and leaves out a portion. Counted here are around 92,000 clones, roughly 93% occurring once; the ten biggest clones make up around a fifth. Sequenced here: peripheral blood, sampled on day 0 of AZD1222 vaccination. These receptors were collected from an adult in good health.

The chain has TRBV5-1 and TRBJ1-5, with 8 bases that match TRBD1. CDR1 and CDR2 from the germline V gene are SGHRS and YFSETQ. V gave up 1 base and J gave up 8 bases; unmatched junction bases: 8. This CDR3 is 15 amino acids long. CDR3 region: CASSLTGQAREPQHF. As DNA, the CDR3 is TGCGCCAGCAGCTTGACGGGACAGGCCAGGGAGCCCCAGCATTTT.

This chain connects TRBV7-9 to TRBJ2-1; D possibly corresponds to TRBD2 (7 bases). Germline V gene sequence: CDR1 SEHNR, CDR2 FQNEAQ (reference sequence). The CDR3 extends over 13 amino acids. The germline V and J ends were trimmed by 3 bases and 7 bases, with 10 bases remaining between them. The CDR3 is CASSLAGANEQFF. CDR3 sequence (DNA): TGTGCCAGCAGCTTGGCGGGGGCTAATGAGCAGTTCTTC. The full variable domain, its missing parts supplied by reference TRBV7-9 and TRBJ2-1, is DTGVSQNPRHKITKRGQNVTFRCDPISEHNRLYWYRQTLGQGPEFLTYFQNEAQLEKSRLLSDRFSAERPKGSFSTLEIQRTEQGDSAMYLCASSLAGANEQFFGPGTRLTVL.

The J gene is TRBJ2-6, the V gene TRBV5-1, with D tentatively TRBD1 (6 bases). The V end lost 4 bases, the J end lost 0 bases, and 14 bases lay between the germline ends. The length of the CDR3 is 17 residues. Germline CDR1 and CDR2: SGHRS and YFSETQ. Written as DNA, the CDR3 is TGCGCCAGCAGCCCAGCGACAGGACTCTCTGGGGCCAACGTCCTGACTTTC. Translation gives CASSPATGLSGANVLTF. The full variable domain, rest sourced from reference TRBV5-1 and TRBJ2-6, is KAGVTQTPRYLIKTRGQQVTLSCSPISGHRSVSWYQQTPGQGLQFLFEYFSETQRNKGNFPGRFSGRQFSNSRSEMNVSTLELGDSALYLCASSPATGLSGANVLTFGAGSRLTVL.

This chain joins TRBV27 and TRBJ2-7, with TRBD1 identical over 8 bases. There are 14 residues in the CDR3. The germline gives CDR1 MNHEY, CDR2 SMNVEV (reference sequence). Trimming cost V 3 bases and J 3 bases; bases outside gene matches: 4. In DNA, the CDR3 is TGTGCCAGCAGTTTTTTCGGACAGGGCTACGAGCAGTACTTC. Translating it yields CASSFFGQGYEQYF.

This chain's CDR3 is CASSPRGREQYF. The CDR3 DNA sequence: TGTGCCAGCAGTCCGAGAGGGCGTGAGCAGTACTTC. V gene TRBV27 combines with J gene TRBJ2-7, with D perhaps matching TRBD2 (5 bases). The V end lost 5 bases, the J end lost 7 bases, and 12 bases lay between the germline ends. The germline V gene has CDR1 MNHEY and CDR2 SMNVEV (reference sequence). The CDR3 length is 12 residues.

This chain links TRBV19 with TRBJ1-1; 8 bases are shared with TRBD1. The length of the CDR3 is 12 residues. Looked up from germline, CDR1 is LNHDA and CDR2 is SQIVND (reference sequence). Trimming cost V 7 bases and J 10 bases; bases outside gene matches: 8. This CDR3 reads CASTTQDRAAFF. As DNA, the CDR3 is TGTGCCAGTACCACTCAGGACAGGGCAGCTTTCTTT. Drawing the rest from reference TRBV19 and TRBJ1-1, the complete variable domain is DGGITQSPKYLFRKEGQNVTLSCEQNLNHDAMYWYRQDPGQGLRLIYYSQIVNDFQKGDIAEGYSVSREKKESFPLTVTSAQKNPTAFYLCASTTQDRAAFFGQGTRLTVV.

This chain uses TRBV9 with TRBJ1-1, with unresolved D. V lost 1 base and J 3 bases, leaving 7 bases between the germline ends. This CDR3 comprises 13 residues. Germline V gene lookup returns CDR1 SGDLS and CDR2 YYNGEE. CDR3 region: CASSVLLDTEAFF. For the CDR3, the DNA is TGTGCCAGCAGCGTACTTCTGGACACTGAAGCTTTCTTT.

This CDR3 reads CASSSSGTQNYNEQFF. The CDR3 DNA follows: TGTGCCAGCAGTTCCTCCGGGACACAAAACTACAATGAGCAGTTCTTC. V usage is TRBV28 and J usage is TRBJ2-1; D is possibly TRBD1 (6 bases). The ends were cut back, 4 bases at V and 3 bases at J, with 16 bases in the middle. The length of the CDR3 is 16 residues. CDR1 and CDR2 from the germline V gene are MDHEN and SYDVKM.

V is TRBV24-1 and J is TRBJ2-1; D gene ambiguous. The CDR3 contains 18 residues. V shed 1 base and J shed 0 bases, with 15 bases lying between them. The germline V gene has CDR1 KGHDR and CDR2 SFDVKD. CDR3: CATSDFSVANPSYNEQFF. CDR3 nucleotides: TGTGCCACCAGTGATTTTAGTGTGGCAAACCCCTCCTACAATGAGCAGTTCTTC.

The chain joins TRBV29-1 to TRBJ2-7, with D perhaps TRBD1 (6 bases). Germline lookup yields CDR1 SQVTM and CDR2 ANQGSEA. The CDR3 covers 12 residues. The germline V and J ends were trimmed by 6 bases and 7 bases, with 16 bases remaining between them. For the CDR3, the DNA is TGCAGCGTCCAGGGGTCCCTTTTGGAGCAGTACTTC. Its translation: CSVQGSLLEQYF.

This chain's CDR3 is CASSLKGAENTEAFF. As DNA, the CDR3 is TGCGCCAGCAGCTTGAAGGGGGCGGAGAACACTGAAGCTTTCTTT. The V gene is TRBV5-1, the J gene TRBJ1-1; 7 bases are shared with TRBD1. This CDR3 region has 15 residues. Germline lookup yields CDR1 SGHRS and CDR2 YFSETQ. The J segment lost 1 base and the V segment lost 1 base, leaving 4 bases of the junction unmatched.

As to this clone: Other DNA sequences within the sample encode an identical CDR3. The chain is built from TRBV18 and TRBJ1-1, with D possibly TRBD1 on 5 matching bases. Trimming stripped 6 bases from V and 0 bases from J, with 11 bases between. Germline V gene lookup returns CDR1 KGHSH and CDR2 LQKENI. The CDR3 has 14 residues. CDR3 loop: CASSPGTVNTEAFF. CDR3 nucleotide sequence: TGTGCCAGCTCTCCGGGGACGGTGAACACTGAAGCTTTCTTT.

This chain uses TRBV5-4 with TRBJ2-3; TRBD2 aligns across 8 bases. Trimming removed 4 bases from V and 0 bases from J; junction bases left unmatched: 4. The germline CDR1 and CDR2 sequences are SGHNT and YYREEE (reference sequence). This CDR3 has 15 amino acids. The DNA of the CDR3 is TGTGCCAGCAGCATTAGCGGGATAAGCACAGATACGCAGTATTTT. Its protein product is CASSISGISTDTQYF.